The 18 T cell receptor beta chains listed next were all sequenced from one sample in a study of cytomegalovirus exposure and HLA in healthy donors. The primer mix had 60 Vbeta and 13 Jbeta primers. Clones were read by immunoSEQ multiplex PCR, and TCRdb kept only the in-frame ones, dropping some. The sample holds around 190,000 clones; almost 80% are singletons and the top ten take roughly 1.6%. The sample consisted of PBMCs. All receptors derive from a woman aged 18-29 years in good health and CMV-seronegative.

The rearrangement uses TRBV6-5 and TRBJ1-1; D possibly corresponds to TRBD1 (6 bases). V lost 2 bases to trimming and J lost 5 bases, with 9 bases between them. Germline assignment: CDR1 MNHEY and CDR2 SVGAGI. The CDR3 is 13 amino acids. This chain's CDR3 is CASSYPGQTEAFF. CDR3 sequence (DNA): TGTGCCAGCAGTTACCCCGGACAGACTGAAGCTTTCTTT.

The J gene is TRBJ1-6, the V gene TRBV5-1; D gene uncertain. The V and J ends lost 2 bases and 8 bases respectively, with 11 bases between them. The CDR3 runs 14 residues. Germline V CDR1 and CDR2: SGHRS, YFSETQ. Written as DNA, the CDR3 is TGCGCCAGCAGCTTTGACGGAGGCTATTCACCCCTCCACTTT. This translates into CASSFDGGYSPLHF.

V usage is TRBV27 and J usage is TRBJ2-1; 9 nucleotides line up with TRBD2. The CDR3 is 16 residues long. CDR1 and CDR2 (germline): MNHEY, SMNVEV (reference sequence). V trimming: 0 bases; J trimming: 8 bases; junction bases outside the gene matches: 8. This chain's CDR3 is CASSLSGLAGRDEQFF. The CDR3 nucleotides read TGTGCCAGCAGTTTATCCGGGCTAGCGGGACGGGATGAGCAGTTCTTC.

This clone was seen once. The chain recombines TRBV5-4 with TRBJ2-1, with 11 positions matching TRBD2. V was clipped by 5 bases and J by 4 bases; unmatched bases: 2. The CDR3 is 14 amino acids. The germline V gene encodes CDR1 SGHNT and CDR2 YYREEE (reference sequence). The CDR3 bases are TGTGCCAGCAGAACTAGCGGGGGTTACAATGAGCAGTTCTTC. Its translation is CASRTSGGYNEQFF.

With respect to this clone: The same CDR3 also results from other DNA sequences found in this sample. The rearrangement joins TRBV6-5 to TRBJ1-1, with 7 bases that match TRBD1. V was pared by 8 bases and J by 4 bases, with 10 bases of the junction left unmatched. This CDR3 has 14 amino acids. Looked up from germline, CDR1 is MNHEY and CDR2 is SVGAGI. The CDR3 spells CASSYRGVGTEAFF. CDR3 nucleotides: TGTGCCAGCTCCTACAGGGGAGTCGGCACTGAAGCTTTCTTT.

The CDR3 DNA is TGTGCCAGCAGCGTGGGACTAGCGGGAGGACGTCAAAGCACAGATACGCAGTATTTT. Its protein product is CASSVGLAGGRQSTDTQYF. J is TRBJ2-3 and V is TRBV9; TRBD2 matches at 15 bases. Germline CDR1 and CDR2: SGDLS and YYNGEE. The CDR3 has 19 residues. The trim removed 2 bases at V and 0 bases at J, leaving 7 bases unmatched.

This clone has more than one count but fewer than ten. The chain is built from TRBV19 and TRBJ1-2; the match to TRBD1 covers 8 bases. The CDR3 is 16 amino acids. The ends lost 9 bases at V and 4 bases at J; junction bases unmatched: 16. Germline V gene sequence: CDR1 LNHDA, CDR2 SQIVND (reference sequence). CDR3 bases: TGTGCCAGCTCAGTAGGGGGACAGGTCTTTACCTATGGCTACACCTTC. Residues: CASSVGGQVFTYGYTF. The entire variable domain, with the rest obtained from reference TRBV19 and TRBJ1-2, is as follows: DGGITQSPKYLFRKEGQNVTLSCEQNLNHDAMYWYRQDPGQGLRLIYYSQIVNDFQKGDIAEGYSVSREKKESFPLTVTSAQKNPTAFYLCASSVGGQVFTYGYTFGSGTRLTVV.

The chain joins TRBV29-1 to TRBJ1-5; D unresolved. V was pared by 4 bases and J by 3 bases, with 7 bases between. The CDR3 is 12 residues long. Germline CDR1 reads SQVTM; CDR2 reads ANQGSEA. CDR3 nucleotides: TGCAGCGTTGCAACAGACAATCAGCCCCAGCATTTT. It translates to CSVATDNQPQHF.

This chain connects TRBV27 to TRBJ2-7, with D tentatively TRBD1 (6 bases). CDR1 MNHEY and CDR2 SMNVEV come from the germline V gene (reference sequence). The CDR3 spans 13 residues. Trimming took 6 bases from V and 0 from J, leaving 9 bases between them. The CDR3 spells CASSQGPSYEQYF. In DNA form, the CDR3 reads TGTGCCAGCAGCCAGGGGCCCTCCTACGAGCAGTACTTC.

The DNA for the CDR3 is TGTGCCACCAGCGGGGGACTAGCGCTGGGCTACGAGCAGTACTTC. As protein: CATSGGLALGYEQYF. V gene TRBV15 combines with J gene TRBJ2-7; the match to TRBD2 covers 10 bases. The CDR3 extends over 15 amino acids. CDR1 and CDR2 from the germline V gene are LNHNV and YYDKDF (reference sequence). Trimming removed 5 bases from V and 3 bases from J; junction bases left unmatched: 7.

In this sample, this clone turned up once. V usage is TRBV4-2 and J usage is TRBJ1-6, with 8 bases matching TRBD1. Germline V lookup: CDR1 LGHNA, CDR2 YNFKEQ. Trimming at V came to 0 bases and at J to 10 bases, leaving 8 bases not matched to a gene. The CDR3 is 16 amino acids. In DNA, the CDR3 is TGTGCCAGCAGCCAAGACGGAAGACAGGGGAAATCACCCCTCCACTTT. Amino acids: CASSQDGRQGKSPLHF.

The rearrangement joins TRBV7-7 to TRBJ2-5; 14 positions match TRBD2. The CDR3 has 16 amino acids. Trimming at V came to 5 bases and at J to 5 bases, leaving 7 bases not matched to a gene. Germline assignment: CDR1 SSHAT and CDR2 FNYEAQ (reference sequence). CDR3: CASSTGLAGGRETQYF. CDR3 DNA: TGTGCCAGCAGCACTGGACTAGCGGGGGGCAGGGAGACCCAGTACTTC.

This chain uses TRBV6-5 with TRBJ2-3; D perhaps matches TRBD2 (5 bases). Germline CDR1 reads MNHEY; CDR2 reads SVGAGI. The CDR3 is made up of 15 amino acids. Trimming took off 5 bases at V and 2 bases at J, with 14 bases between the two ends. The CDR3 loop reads CASSRGNFDTDTQYF. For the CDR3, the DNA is TGTGCCAGCAGTAGAGGGAACTTTGACACAGATACGCAGTATTTT.

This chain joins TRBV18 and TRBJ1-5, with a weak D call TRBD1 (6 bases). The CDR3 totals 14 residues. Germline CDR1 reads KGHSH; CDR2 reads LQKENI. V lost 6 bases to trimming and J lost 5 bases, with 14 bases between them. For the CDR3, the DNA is TGTGCCAGCTCCCTCCAGGGGTCATATCAGCCCCAGCATTTT. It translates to CASSLQGSYQPQHF.

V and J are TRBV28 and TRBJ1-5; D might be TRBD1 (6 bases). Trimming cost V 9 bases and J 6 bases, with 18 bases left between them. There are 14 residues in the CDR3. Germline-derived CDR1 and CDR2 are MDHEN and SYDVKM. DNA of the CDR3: TGTGCCAGAGACTATTACAGGGTAACTCAGCCCCAGCATTTT. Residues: CARDYYRVTQPQHF.

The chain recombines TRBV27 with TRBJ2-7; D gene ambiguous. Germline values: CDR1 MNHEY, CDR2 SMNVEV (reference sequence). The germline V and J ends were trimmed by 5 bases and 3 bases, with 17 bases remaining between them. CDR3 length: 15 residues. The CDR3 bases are TGTGCCAGCAGTCTTAGTGAAGCGCTTCTCTACGAGCAGTACTTC. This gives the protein CASSLSEALLYEQYF.

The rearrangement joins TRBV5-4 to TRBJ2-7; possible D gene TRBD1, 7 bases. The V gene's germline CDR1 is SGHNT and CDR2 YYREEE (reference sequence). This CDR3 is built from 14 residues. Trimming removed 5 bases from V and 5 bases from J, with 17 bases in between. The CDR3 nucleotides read TGTGCCAGCAGTTACGACAGGGCGGGGAACGAGCAGTACTTC. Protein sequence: CASSYDRAGNEQYF.

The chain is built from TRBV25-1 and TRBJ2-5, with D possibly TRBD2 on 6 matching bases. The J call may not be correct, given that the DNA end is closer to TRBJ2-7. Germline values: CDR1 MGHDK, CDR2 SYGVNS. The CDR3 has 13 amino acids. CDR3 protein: CASSEGRTYEQYF. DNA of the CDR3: TGTGCCAGCAGTGAAGGGAGGACTTACGAGCAGTACTTC.